This TCR beta chain emerged from a study of CD8 T cells in ankylosing spondylitis. This clonotype was observed many times. Germline loops: CDR1 SGDLS, CDR2 YYNGEE. This CDR3 spans 14 amino acids. Trimming removed 0 bases from V and 8 bases from J, with 12 bases in between. MiXCR was run by TCRdb on the 5' RACE reads, yielding one entry per CDR3 protein. Of some 42,000 distinct CDR3 sequences listed, around 2.8% are singletons. This sequence was found in a male donor with ankylosing spondylitis or in good health (not recorded which). The chain links TRBV9 to TRBJ2-1, with D hard to call. What was sequenced was blood, either unsorted or a sorted T cell fraction (not recorded which). The CDR3 here is CASSVGIAADEQFF. In nucleotides, the CDR3 is TGTGCCAGCAGCGTAGGAATAGCAGCTGATGAGCAGTTCTTC. Supplemented by reference TRBV9 and TRBJ2-1, the full variable domain reads DSGVTQTPKHLITATGQRVTLRCSPRSGDLSVYWYQQSLDQGLQFLIQYYNGEERAKGNILERFSAQQFPDLHSELNLSSLELGDSALYFCASSVGIAADEQFFGPGTRLTVL.